A single sample is the source of the 14 T cell receptor beta chains below, sequenced in a study of cytomegalovirus exposure and HLA in healthy donors. The PCR ran on 60 Vbeta and 13 Jbeta primers. Libraries were prepared by immunoSEQ multiplex PCR; TCRdb keeps only in-frame clonotypes and omits some of them. The profile shows roughly 120,000 clones, around 62% of them singletons. The material sequenced was PBMCs. The receptors stem from a woman between 40 and 55 years old in good health and CMV-seropositive.

In its sample, this clone was seen a few times. The chain employs TRBV5-4 and TRBJ2-5; TRBD2 matches at 7 bases. The end of the DNA fits TRBJ2-7 better, so the J call may be wrong. The CDR3 is 15 amino acids. Germline CDR1 reads SGHNT; CDR2 reads YYREEE (reference sequence). CDR3: CASSLRTRASYEQYF. The DNA for the CDR3 is TGTGCCAGCAGCTTGAGGACTAGGGCCTCCTACGAGCAGTACTTC.

V is TRBV10-3 and J is TRBJ2-1; 10 bases agree with TRBD2. The CDR3 covers 20 residues. The J segment lost 4 bases and the V segment lost 2 bases, leaving 17 bases of the junction unmatched. Germline CDR1 is ENHRY and CDR2 is SYGVKD. This chain's CDR3 is CAISEGAGSGTSVPYNEQFF. The CDR3, as DNA: TGTGCCATCAGTGAGGGGGCAGGGAGCGGGACTAGCGTCCCTTACAATGAGCAGTTCTTC.

V gene TRBV7-6 combines with J gene TRBJ2-7; a possible D gene is TRBD2 (5 bases). CDR1 and CDR2 (germline): SGHVS, FNYEAQ. There are 17 residues in the CDR3. V lost 1 base, J lost 0 bases, and 16 bases lay in between. The CDR3 region has the DNA TGTGCCAGCAGCTTAGGGTTACGGGAACACAGCTCCTACGAGCAGTACTTC. Amino acids: CASSLGLREHSSYEQYF.

This sequence joins TRBV11-2 and TRBJ2-3; 10 nucleotides align to TRBD2. This CDR3 comprises 16 residues. CDR1 and CDR2 (germline): SGHAT, FQNNGV. The trim removed 5 bases at V and 4 bases at J, leaving 9 bases unmatched. Here the CDR3 DNA reads TGTGCCAGCAGCACGCCTAGCGGGAGATTCGCAGATACGCAGTATTTT. As protein: CASSTPSGRFADTQYF.

This clone was counted only a few times. V gene TRBV13 combines with J gene TRBJ2-7; 7 bases are shared with TRBD2. The CDR3 has 13 amino acids. Germline V gene sequence: CDR1 PRHDT, CDR2 FYEKMQ (reference sequence). Trimming cost V 5 bases and J 3 bases; bases outside gene matches: 4. CDR3 sequence: CASSDRGVYEQYF. The CDR3 DNA is TGTGCCAGCAGCGATCGGGGGGTCTACGAGCAGTACTTC.

This chain links TRBV6-6 with TRBJ2-5, with 7 bases identical to TRBD2. The end of the DNA aligns better with TRBJ2-7, so the J call may be wrong. Germline assignment: CDR1 MNHNY and CDR2 SVGAGI (reference sequence). The CDR3 is 15 residues long. CDR3 nucleotides: TGTGCCAGCAGCCGGAACGGGGGGAGCTCCTACGAGCAGTACTTC. This gives the protein CASSRNGGSSYEQYF.

This chain uses TRBV28 with TRBJ2-7; 12 bases agree with TRBD2. Looked up from germline, CDR1 is MDHEN and CDR2 is SYDVKM. V lost 6 bases to trimming and J lost 4 bases; unmatched junction nucleotides: 1. The CDR3 consists of 13 residues. CDR3: CASRLAGGYEQYF. DNA for the CDR3: TGTGCCAGCAGACTAGCGGGAGGTTACGAGCAGTACTTC.

This clone was counted between two and nine times. The V gene is TRBV4-2, the J gene TRBJ1-2, with D hard to call. Looked up from germline, CDR1 is LGHNA and CDR2 is YNFKEQ. V gave up 0 bases and J gave up 7 bases, with 15 bases separating them. There are 15 residues in the CDR3. CDR3: CASSQDSSATTGYTF. Here the CDR3 DNA reads TGTGCCAGCAGCCAAGATTCAAGCGCCACGACTGGCTACACCTTC.

The chain links TRBV5-1 to TRBJ2-1; 8 bases fit TRBD2. Germline CDR1 reads SGHRS; CDR2 reads YFSETQ. The CDR3 is 17 amino acids. Germline trimming cut 0 bases from V and 5 bases from J; bases unmatched to any gene: 10. The chain's CDR3 is CASSLGPTSGRNNEQFF. The CDR3 DNA reads as TGCGCCAGCAGCTTGGGCCCTACTAGCGGAAGAAACAATGAGCAGTTCTTC.

The rearrangement joins TRBV4-2 to TRBJ1-6; D is undetermined. Germline V CDR1 and CDR2: LGHNA, YNFKEQ. Trimming shortened V by 3 bases and J by 9 bases, and 6 bases separated the two germline ends. CDR3 size: 12 residues. Written as DNA, the CDR3 is TGTGCCAGCAGCCAGCTAGGTTCACCCCTCCACTTT. It yields the protein CASSQLGSPLHF.

This clone was picked up a small number of times. The V and J genes are TRBV7-9 and TRBJ1-2; 8 nucleotides align to TRBD1. Unmatched junction bases numbered 9, after V lost 7 bases and J lost 2 bases. The germline gives CDR1 SEHNR, CDR2 FQNEAQ (reference sequence). This CDR3 spans 15 amino acids. The CDR3 loop is CASTIPDRANYGYTF. CDR3 in DNA: TGTGCCAGCACCATCCCGGACAGGGCCAACTATGGCTACACCTTC.

The rearrangement joins TRBV15 to TRBJ2-7; 12 bases align to TRBD1. With 1 base clipped from V and 2 bases from J, the junction kept 12 bases outside the gene matches. Per the germline V gene, CDR1 is LNHNV and CDR2 is YYDKDF (reference sequence). This CDR3 contains 19 residues. CDR3 nucleotides: TGTGCCACCAGCAGAGTCCCGGGACAGGGGGCTTATCCTCCCTACGAGCAGTACTTC. The encoded protein is CATSRVPGQGAYPPYEQYF.

Only one count was recorded for this clone. J is TRBJ1-2 and V is TRBV6-5; 7 bases line up with TRBD1. Germline CDR1 is MNHEY and CDR2 is SVGAGI. This CDR3 has 15 residues. Unmatched junction bases numbered 12, after V lost 8 bases and J lost 3 bases. The CDR3 region has the DNA TGTGCCAGCCGCCGACCGGGACAGAATTACTATGGCTACACCTTC. It specifies CASRRPGQNYYGYTF.

In the case of this clone: Mismatch with germline at one junction end may stem from a read error. The chain carries TRBV30 and TRBJ2-7, with D perhaps matching TRBD1 (6 bases). The CDR3 contains 15 residues. The germline CDR1 and CDR2 sequences are GTSNPN and SVGIG (reference sequence). The CDR3 spells CAWSETGVLSYEQCF. DNA for the CDR3: TGTGCCTGGAGTGAGACAGGCGTACTCTCCTACGAGCAGTGCTTC.